This TCR beta chain was captured in a study of T cells in Graves' hyperthyroidism and ophthalmopathy. Amplification yielded TCR beta CDR3 regions, with RNA transcripts as the source. RT-PCR in the first round (using the HTBI primer set) targeted the TCR CDR3. Each CDR3 protein gets one entry after TCRdb re-called the multiplex PCR reads with MiXCR. The sample shows roughly 300,000 distinct CDR3 sequences, over 11% of them seen only once. This receptor was taken from a woman aged 25 to 45 with Graves' hyperthyroidism. Sequencing was carried out using blood.

Written as DNA, the CDR3 is TGTGCCAGCAGCCCTGGTTGGGGGGGCGTTCAGCCCCAGCATTTT. Encoded protein: CASSPGWGGVQPQHF. The V and J genes are TRBV9 and TRBJ1-5; D is perhaps TRBD1 (6 bases). Trimming took 4 bases from V and 6 from J, leaving 17 bases between them. CDR3 length: 15 amino acids. CDR1 and CDR2 (germline): SGDLS, YYNGEE.